Detailed here is one T cell receptor beta chain. The assay was immunoSEQ multiplex PCR, and TCRdb's table has in-frame clones only and misses some. The data show 2 million to 2.5 million clones, about nine tenths seen once. This record comes from a study of shared clonotypes between healthy human individuals. This CDR3 contains 15 residues. V was clipped by 0 bases and J by 6 bases; unmatched bases: 6. CDR1 and CDR2 (germline): KGHSH, LQKENI. The material sequenced was naive CD4+ T cells from PBMCs. Indicated subset: CD45RA+ positively selected. This receptor was obtained from a man aged 18 to 35 in good health. Some clones in this sample may be carry-over from other donors' samples. This sequence joins TRBV18 and TRBJ2-3; 7 bases agree with TRBD2. In DNA, the CDR3 is TGTGCCAGCTCACCACCGTCGGGAGGTGGGGATACGCAGTATTTT. Translated: CASSPPSGGGDTQYF.